One sample yielded the 20 T cell receptor beta chains listed below, sequenced in a study of tissue T cells after allogeneic stem cell transplantation. Sequencing was performed with immunoSEQ multiplex PCR; in TCRdb, only in-frame clones are kept and a portion is missing. This table has approximately 45,000 clones, about three quarters appearing once. Material: sorted cells pooled from one or two spleens. Every receptor here comes from a pool of C57BL/6 mice in good health.

Turning to this clone: Gene names are the mouse ones. Sequencing ends 1 residue short of the CDR3 end; the germline J gene provides the rest. This sequence joins TRBV3 and TRBJ1-1; the match to TRBD1 covers 9 bases. Germline lookup yields CDR1 SNHLY and CDR2 FYNGKV (reference sequence). This CDR3 contains 14 residues. After removal of 5 bases from V and 1 base from J, the junction contained 2 bases not matched to a gene. The chain's CDR3 is CASSQGQGNTEVFF. Incomplete CDR3 DNA: TGTGCCAGCAGCCAGGGACAGGGGAACACAGAAGTCTTC.

Remarks on this clone: Gene names follow the mouse nomenclature. The read stops 1 residue short of the end of the CDR3; the missing end is completed from the germline J gene. V and J are TRBV12-1 and TRBJ2-3; 8 nucleotides match TRBD1. Germline CDR1 is SGHSN and CDR2 is HYEKVE. The CDR3 sequence is 14 residues long. The V segment lost 2 bases and the J segment 1 base; nucleotides outside the gene matches: 1. The CDR3 loop is CASSPGQGAETLYF. The DNA read from the CDR3 is TGTGCCAGCTCTCCGGGACAGGGTGCAGAAACGCTGTAT.

Note on this clone: The genes and germline here are from mouse. The observed sequence ends 1 residue before the CDR3 terminus, with the missing tail filled in from the germline J gene. The chain carries TRBV3 and TRBJ1-2; 9 bases line up with TRBD1. Germline V gives CDR1 SNHLY, CDR2 FYNGKV (reference sequence). The CDR3 covers 15 residues. V dropped 5 bases and J dropped 3; count of bases not matched to a gene: 7. This CDR3 is CASSPGTGWHSDYTF. The sequenced CDR3 bases are TGTGCCAGCAGCCCCGGGACAGGGTGGCACTCCGACTACACC.

Comments on this clone: Genes and germline come from the mouse. The read terminates 1 residue ahead of where the CDR3 ends, so the germline J gene completes it. The J gene is TRBJ1-1, the V gene TRBV15; tentative D call: TRBD1 (6 bases). The V gene lost 5 bases and the J gene lost 2 bases, with 9 bases spanning the gap. Germline-derived CDR1 and CDR2 are SGHND and FRSKSL. The length of the CDR3 is 13 residues. The chain's CDR3 is CASSPGHNTEVFF. Incomplete CDR3 DNA: TGTGCCAGCAGTCCGGGACACAACACAGAAGTCTTC. The whole variable domain, remainder taken from reference TRBV15 and TRBJ1-1, is DAGVTQTPRHEVAEKGQTIILKCEPVSGHNDLFWYRQTKIQGLELLSYFRSKSLMEDGGAFKDRFKAEMLNSSFSTLKIQPTEPKDSAVYLCASSPGHNTEVFFGKGTRLTVV.

This clone was counted once. Germline and genes: mouse. CDR3 sequence reads: CASSRLGSNTGQLYF. CDR3 bases read: TGTGCCAGCAGTCGACTGGGGTCAAACACCGGGCAGCTCTAC. The chain joins TRBV13-1 to TRBJ2-2; 8 bases line up with TRBD2. The observed sequence ends 1 residue before the CDR3 terminus, with the missing tail filled in from the germline J gene. This CDR3 region has 15 residues. With V trimmed by 4 bases and J by 0 bases, 2 bases remained unmatched. Germline CDR1 reads NSHNY; CDR2 reads SYGAGN.

As concerns this clone: Germline and genes: mouse. The sequence runs out 1 residue before the end of the CDR3; the remainder is reconstructed from the germline J gene. The chain couples TRBV1 to TRBJ2-4; D gene unclear. The ends were cut back, 4 bases at V and 4 bases at J, with 9 bases in the middle. The CDR3 totals 13 residues. Germline-derived CDR1 and CDR2 are NSQYPW and LRSPGD (reference sequence). The CDR3 DNA, read in part, is TGCACCTGCAGTGAACTTCCCGAAAACACCTTGTAC. It is translated as CTCSELPENTLY. The entire CDR3 sequence reads CTCSELPENTLYF.

For this clone: Mouse germline and gene names are used. The read ends 1 residue before the CDR3 terminus; that terminus is restored from the germline J gene. This rearrangement joins TRBV12-1 to TRBJ2-4; perhaps D is TRBD1 or TRBD2 (5 bases each). The CDR3 is made up of 15 amino acids. V was cut by 0 bases and J by 0 bases, with 9 bases left in between. The germline CDR1 and CDR2 sequences are SGHSN and HYEKVE. The CDR3 here is CASSLVGGSQNTLYF. CDR3 DNA, as far as it was read: TGTGCCAGCTCTCTCGTCGGGGGAAGTCAAAACACCTTGTAC.

Notes on this clone: The genes are named according to mouse. The CDR3 end is not reached by the read, which stops 1 residue before it; the germline J gene fills it in. The chain combines TRBV20 with TRBJ1-2, with TRBD1 matching 7 bases. V gave up 7 bases and J gave up 0 bases; unmatched junction bases: 2. CDR1 and CDR2 (germline): GFQATS, STVNSAI. This CDR3 comprises 12 residues. The CDR3 DNA, read in part, is TGTGGTGTACAGGGGCCAAACTCCGACTACACC. Translation: CGVQGPNSDYT. The CDR3, in full, reads CGVQGPNSDYTF.

To note about this clone: All gene names here are mouse names. Read coverage stops 1 residue before the CDR3 terminus; the germline J gene supplies the remainder. The V gene is TRBV1, the J gene TRBJ1-4, with a weak D call TRBD1 (6 bases). The CDR3 sequence is 16 residues long. The germline V gene encodes CDR1 NSQYPW and CDR2 LRSPGD (reference sequence). Trimming took off 1 base at V and 0 bases at J, with 9 bases between the two ends. The CDR3 sequence: CTCSAVDRFSNERLFF. CDR3 DNA (partial): TGCACCTGCAGTGCAGTGGACAGATTTTCCAACGAAAGATTATTT.

A remark on this clone: Genes here carry mouse names. The read ends 1 residue early relative to the CDR3; the germline J gene fills the gap. The chain joins TRBV31 to TRBJ2-1, with no clear D. Germline V gene sequence: CDR1 GKSSPN, CDR2 SITVG. This CDR3 spans 13 amino acids. V was cut by 3 bases and J by 1 base, with 7 bases left in between. CDR3: CAWRATNYAEQFF. CDR3 bases read: TGTGCCTGGAGGGCAACAAACTATGCTGAGCAGTTC.

As concerns this clone: Genes here carry mouse names. The read ends 1 residue shy of where the CDR3 ends; the end is completed using the germline J gene. V is TRBV31 and J is TRBJ1-1; no clear D gene. This CDR3 has 11 amino acids. V was pared by 3 bases and J by 8 bases, with 10 bases between. Germline CDR1 is GKSSPN and CDR2 is SITVG. This CDR3 is CAWSPGAEVFF. The CDR3 DNA, read in part, is TGTGCCTGGAGCCCAGGAGCGGAAGTCTTC.

Worth noting for this clone: Germline and genes here are mouse. The CDR3 end lies 1 residue beyond the end of the read and is filled in from the germline J gene. The chain joins TRBV1 to TRBJ2-2; TRBD2 might be the D (5 bases). CDR1 and CDR2 (germline): NSQYPW, LRSPGD (reference sequence). V dropped 1 base and J dropped 0 bases, with 6 bases sitting between them. The CDR3 is 15 residues long. Partial CDR3 DNA: TGCACCTGCAGTGCAGCTGGGTCAAACACCGGGCAGCTCTAC. Protein: CTCSAAGSNTGQLY. The CDR3 in full is CTCSAAGSNTGQLYF.

About this clone: Mouse names are used for the genes. The read halts 1 residue ahead of the CDR3 end, with the missing end drawn from the germline J gene. The J gene is TRBJ1-6, the V gene TRBV2; 7 bases agree with TRBD1. TRBJ1-6 is known as an ORF, though its function is uncertain. Germline values: CDR1 LGHNA, CDR2 YSYQKL. The CDR3 runs to 15 residues. V was clipped by 4 bases and J by 9 bases; unmatched bases: 9. CDR3 protein: CASSPPGQTISPLYF. The DNA read from the CDR3 is TGTGCCAGCAGCCCCCCGGGACAGACAATTTCGCCCCTCTAC.

As concerns this clone: Any gene name here is a mouse gene name. The read ends 1 residue early relative to the CDR3; the germline J gene fills the gap. This sequence joins TRBV13-3 and TRBJ2-4; D tentatively fits TRBD1 or TRBD2 (6 bases each). V shed 1 base and J shed 0 bases, with 9 bases lying between them. The CDR3 runs 15 residues. From germline, CDR1 is NNHDY and CDR2 SYVADS. CDR3 DNA (partial): TGTGCCAGCAGTGATTGGGGGCTTAGTCAAAACACCTTGTAC. It encodes CASSDWGLSQNTLY. From start to end, the CDR3 is CASSDWGLSQNTLYF.

Points on this clone: Gene and germline names: mouse. Read coverage stops 1 residue before the CDR3 terminus; the germline J gene supplies the remainder. This chain uses TRBV1 with TRBJ2-5; 9 positions match TRBD1. Germline V gene data show CDR1 as NSQYPW and CDR2 as LRSPGD (reference sequence). The V segment lost 4 bases and the J segment 2 bases; nucleotides outside the gene matches: 7. The CDR3 is 16 residues long. The sequenced part of the CDR3 DNA is TGCACCTGCAGTGTTGGGACAGGGAGGGGCCAAGACACCCAGTAC. Translation: CTCSVGTGRGQDTQY. The complete CDR3 reads CTCSVGTGRGQDTQYF.

In the case of this clone: Any gene name here is a mouse gene name. Read coverage stops 1 residue before the CDR3 terminus; the germline J gene supplies the remainder. J is TRBJ2-2 and V is TRBV1; the D gene is possibly TRBD2 (5 bases). The CDR3 is 16 amino acids. Between the trimmed V and J ends, which lost 6 bases and 0 bases, there was a span of 14 bases. The germline gives CDR1 NSQYPW, CDR2 LRSPGD (reference sequence). CDR3 residues: CTCRKLALSNTGQLYF. The DNA read from the CDR3 is TGCACCTGCAGGAAACTGGCCCTCTCAAACACCGGGCAGCTCTAC.

Details on this clone: The gene names given are mouse names. Coverage ceases 1 residue before the CDR3 finishes, and the germline J gene fills in the end. The V and J genes are TRBV13-2 and TRBJ2-5, with 8 bases lining up with TRBD1. This CDR3 is 13 amino acids long. Germline CDR1 reads NNHNN; CDR2 reads SYGAGS (reference sequence). Losses at the gene ends were 5 bases for V and 6 bases for J; bases not matched to a gene: 5. CDR3 sequence reads: CASGRDRRDTQYF. CDR3 DNA (partial): TGTGCCAGCGGCCGGGACAGGAGGGACACCCAGTAC.

The table lists this clone with a count of one. The germline and genes are mouse ones. The read ends 1 residue shy of where the CDR3 ends; the end is completed using the germline J gene. V is TRBV2 and J is TRBJ2-4; TRBD1 is a possible D gene (6 bases). V lost 0 bases and J lost 0, with 10 bases in between. CDR1 and CDR2 from the germline V gene are LGHNA and YSYQKL. The CDR3 loop spans 16 amino acids. The sequenced part of the CDR3 DNA is TGTGCCAGCAGCCAAGATTTAGGGGGTAGTCAAAACACCTTGTAC. It encodes CASSQDLGGSQNTLY. The complete CDR3 reads CASSQDLGGSQNTLYF.

In its sample, this clone was seen a few times. Here the gene names and germline are mouse. The DNA ends 1 residue before the CDR3 does, and the rest of the CDR3 is filled in from the germline J gene. The chain employs TRBV4 and TRBJ2-7, with D perhaps matching TRBD1 (5 bases). V dropped 6 bases and J dropped 2 bases, with 5 bases sitting between them. Germline V CDR1 and CDR2: LGHDT, YNNKQL (reference sequence). The CDR3 runs to 11 residues. The covered CDR3 bases are TGTGCCAGCAGGACAGCCTATGAACAGTAC. It encodes CASRTAYEQY. The whole CDR3 region reads CASRTAYEQYF.

The sample holds one count of this clone. The germline and genes are mouse ones. The CDR3 end lies 1 residue beyond the end of the read and is filled in from the germline J gene. The J gene is TRBJ2-5, the V gene TRBV16; TRBD2 matches at 7 bases. After removal of 2 bases from V and 4 bases from J, the junction contained 3 bases not matched to a gene. Germline CDR1 and CDR2: SGHSA and FRNQAP. The CDR3 has 14 amino acids. The part of the CDR3 DNA that was read is TGTGCAAGCAGCTTAAGTCTGGGGGAAGACACCCAGTAC. It encodes CASSLSLGEDTQY. Given in full, the CDR3 is CASSLSLGEDTQYF.